A selection of T cell receptor beta chains follows, all from one sample in a study of a mutant IDH1 vaccine in newly diagnosed glioma. No antigen is known for these receptors. Libraries were prepared by immunoSEQ multiplex PCR; TCRdb keeps only in-frame clonotypes and omits some of them. The sample has roughly 50,000 clones; about three quarters are singletons. The source material was PBMCs, sampled from a glioma patient whose treatment included an IDH1 peptide vaccine. These receptors were collected from a woman aged 40 to 50 with glioma. Some clones in this sample may be carry-over from other donors' samples. The CDR3 runs from the conserved cysteine through the conserved F or W. The D gene is left open where the match is weak. Not every row has a clone size; where given, it reads once, few, many or a size class.

CDR3 DNA: TGCGCCAGTGCGGAGGAGCGGGGGACTCAAGAGACCCAGTACTTC; CDR3 protein: CASAEERGTQETQYF; J gene: TRBJ2-5; clone size: .; CDR3 length: 15; V gene: TRBV4-3; D gene: TRBD2
CDR3 DNA: TGTGCCTGGAGTGCAAGGGACCGCGGCTATGGCTACACCTTC; CDR3 protein: CAWSARDRGYGYTF; J gene: TRBJ1-2; clone size: few; CDR3 length: 14; V gene: TRBV30; D gene: .
CDR3 DNA: TGTGCCAGCAGCTTGCCGGCCGGGACTGCCCTCGGAGAGCAGTACTTC; CDR3 protein: CASSLPAGTALGEQYF; J gene: TRBJ2-7; clone size: .; CDR3 length: 16; V gene: TRBV5-4; D gene: .
CDR3 DNA: TGTGCCAGCAGCCCCGCCGTTGGGGGCCGGGTGGCCCAGTACTTC; CDR3 protein: CASSPAVGGRVAQYF; J gene: TRBJ2-5; clone size: .; CDR3 length: 15; V gene: TRBV7-2; D gene: .
CDR3 DNA: TGCGCCAGCAGCTTGGTTGGGGGCACCTACGAGCAGTACTTC; CDR3 protein: CASSLVGGTYEQYF; J gene: TRBJ2-7; clone size: .; CDR3 length: 14; V gene: TRBV5-1; D gene: .
CDR3 DNA: TGCGCCAGCAGGCGGATACTTCTGGATAACACCATATATTTT; CDR3 protein: CASRRILLDNTIYF; J gene: TRBJ1-3; clone size: .; CDR3 length: 14; V gene: TRBV5-1; D gene: .
CDR3 DNA: TGTGCCAGCAGTTACCGGGGACTTGCGAACACCGGGGAGCTGTTTTTT; CDR3 protein: CASSYRGLANTGELFF; J gene: TRBJ2-2; clone size: .; CDR3 length: 16; V gene: TRBV6-5; D gene: .
CDR3 DNA: TGCAGTGCTAGCGGCGAGACCCAGTACTTC; CDR3 protein: CSASGETQYF; J gene: TRBJ2-5; clone size: .; CDR3 length: 10; V gene: TRBV20-1; D gene: .
CDR3 DNA: TGTGCCAGCAGTGGGTACGAGCAGTACTTC; CDR3 protein: CASSGYEQYF; J gene: TRBJ2-7; clone size: .; CDR3 length: 10; V gene: TRBV25-1; D gene: .
CDR3 DNA: TGTGCCAGCAGCCGACGGGACACCGGGGAGCAGTACTTC; CDR3 protein: CASSRRDTGEQYF; J gene: TRBJ2-7; clone size: .; CDR3 length: 13; V gene: TRBV27; D gene: .
CDR3 DNA: TGTGCCAGCAGTCCGACAGGGCTAATCTCCTACGAGCAGTACTTC; CDR3 protein: CASSPTGLISYEQYF; J gene: TRBJ2-7; clone size: .; CDR3 length: 15; V gene: TRBV27; D gene: TRBD1
CDR3 DNA: TGTGCCAGCAGACCAATGGGTTCGAACACTGAAGCTTTCTTT; CDR3 protein: CASRPMGSNTEAFF; J gene: TRBJ1-1; clone size: few; CDR3 length: 14; V gene: TRBV27; D gene: .
CDR3 DNA: TGTGCCAGCAGCTTAGGGGTAGGGCCAAACAATGAGCAGTTCTTC; CDR3 protein: CASSLGVGPNNEQFF; J gene: TRBJ2-1; clone size: .; CDR3 length: 15; V gene: TRBV13; D gene: .
CDR3 DNA: TGTGCCACCAGCAGGGGACAGCATAGCAATCAGCCCCAGCATTTT; CDR3 protein: CATSRGQHSNQPQHF; J gene: TRBJ1-5; clone size: .; CDR3 length: 15; V gene: TRBV15; D gene: TRBD1
CDR3 DNA: TGTGCCTGGAGTGTAGGAACAGGGGGGGAAAAACTGTTTTTT; CDR3 protein: CAWSVGTGGEKLFF; J gene: TRBJ1-4; clone size: once; CDR3 length: 14; V gene: TRBV30; D gene: TRBD1
CDR3 DNA: TGTGCCAGCAGCGTAGATTTGAATTGGTGGCTAGCGGGGGGTACGAACACCGGGGAGCTGTTTTTT; CDR3 protein: CASSVDLNWWLAGGTNTGELFF; J gene: TRBJ2-2; clone size: .; CDR3 length: 22; V gene: TRBV9; D gene: TRBD2
CDR3 DNA: TGTGCCAGCCGAGAGGGGACTAACACAGATACGCAGTATTTT; CDR3 protein: CASREGTNTDTQYF; J gene: TRBJ2-3; clone size: .; CDR3 length: 14; V gene: TRBV2; D gene: TRBD2
CDR3 DNA: TGTGCCAGCACCCGGGACAGGGGGCACGAAGTGACCCAGTACTTC; CDR3 protein: CASTRDRGHEVTQYF; J gene: TRBJ2-5; clone size: medium-sized; CDR3 length: 15; V gene: TRBV6-5; D gene: TRBD1
CDR3 DNA: TGTGCCAGCAGCTTAGAAGCAACTAATGAAAAACTGTTTTTT; CDR3 protein: CASSLEATNEKLFF; J gene: TRBJ1-4; clone size: .; CDR3 length: 14; V gene: TRBV7-6; D gene: .
CDR3 DNA: TGCGCCAGCAGCCCCCGGGGTACCGGGGAGCTGTTTTTT; CDR3 protein: CASSPRGTGELFF; J gene: TRBJ2-2; clone size: .; CDR3 length: 13; V gene: TRBV4-1; D gene: .
CDR3 DNA: TGTGCCACCGCCATAGCGGGGGTCGGGGAGCAGTACTTC; CDR3 protein: CATAIAGVGEQYF; J gene: TRBJ2-7; clone size: once; CDR3 length: 13; V gene: TRBV19; D gene: TRBD2
CDR3 DNA: TGTGCCAGCAGCAGGGCCCTGCATGAGGAGCTGTTTTTT; CDR3 protein: CASSRALHEELFF; J gene: TRBJ2-2; clone size: .; CDR3 length: 13; V gene: TRBV5-8; D gene: .
CDR3 DNA: TGCAGCGTTGGGAAGAGCAATCAGCCCCAGCATTTT; CDR3 protein: CSVGKSNQPQHF; J gene: TRBJ1-5; clone size: few; CDR3 length: 12; V gene: TRBV29-1; D gene: .
CDR3 DNA: TGCGCCAGCAGCTTGGATGACGGTCGCCATCAGCCCCAGCATTTT; CDR3 protein: CASSLDDGRHQPQHF; J gene: TRBJ1-5; clone size: .; CDR3 length: 15; V gene: TRBV5-1; D gene: .
CDR3 DNA: TGTGCCAGCAGCCCCGGTTCGGTTTTGGGTGGCTACACCTTC; CDR3 protein: CASSPGSVLGGYTF; J gene: TRBJ1-2; clone size: few; CDR3 length: 14; V gene: TRBV7-2; D gene: .
CDR3 DNA: TGCAGCGTTGACTACAGGGGGCCTTACAATGAGCAGTTCTTC; CDR3 protein: CSVDYRGPYNEQFF; J gene: TRBJ2-1; clone size: .; CDR3 length: 14; V gene: TRBV29-1; D gene: TRBD1
CDR3 DNA: TGTGCCAGCAGTAGGAAGGGGCCAGCGTTTACTGAAGCTTTCTTT; CDR3 protein: CASSRKGPAFTEAFF; J gene: TRBJ1-1; clone size: .; CDR3 length: 15; V gene: TRBV6-5; D gene: .
CDR3 DNA: TGTGCCAGCAGCTTACCGGGACAGGTGAACACTGAAGCTTTCTTT; CDR3 protein: CASSLPGQVNTEAFF; J gene: TRBJ1-1; clone size: .; CDR3 length: 15; V gene: TRBV7-9; D gene: TRBD1
CDR3 DNA: TGTGCCAGCACCGTCGCGGGACATGGGAATGAAAAACTGTTTTTT; CDR3 protein: CASTVAGHGNEKLFF; J gene: TRBJ1-4; clone size: .; CDR3 length: 15; V gene: TRBV5-4; D gene: .
CDR3 DNA: TGTGCCAGCAGTTTTGACAGCCCTATGAACACTGAAGCTTTCTTT; CDR3 protein: CASSFDSPMNTEAFF; J gene: TRBJ1-1; clone size: .; CDR3 length: 15; V gene: TRBV2; D gene: .
CDR3 DNA: TGTGCCAGCAGTCCTGCTTATAGCAATCAGCCCCAGCATTTT; CDR3 protein: CASSPAYSNQPQHF; J gene: TRBJ1-5; clone size: .; CDR3 length: 14; V gene: TRBV25-1; D gene: .